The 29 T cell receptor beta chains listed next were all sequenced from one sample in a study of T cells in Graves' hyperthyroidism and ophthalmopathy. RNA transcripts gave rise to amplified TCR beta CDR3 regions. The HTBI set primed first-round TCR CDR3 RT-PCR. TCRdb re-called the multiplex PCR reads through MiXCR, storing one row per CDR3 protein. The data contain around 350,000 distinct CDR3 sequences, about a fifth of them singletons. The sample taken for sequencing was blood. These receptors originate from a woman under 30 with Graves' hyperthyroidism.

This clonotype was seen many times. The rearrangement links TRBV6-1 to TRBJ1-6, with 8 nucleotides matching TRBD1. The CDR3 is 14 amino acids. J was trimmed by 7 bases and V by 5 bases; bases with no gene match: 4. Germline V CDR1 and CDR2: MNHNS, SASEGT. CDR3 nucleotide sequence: TGTGCCAGCAGTAGGACAGGGAGCAATTCACCCCTCCACTTT. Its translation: CASSRTGSNSPLHF.

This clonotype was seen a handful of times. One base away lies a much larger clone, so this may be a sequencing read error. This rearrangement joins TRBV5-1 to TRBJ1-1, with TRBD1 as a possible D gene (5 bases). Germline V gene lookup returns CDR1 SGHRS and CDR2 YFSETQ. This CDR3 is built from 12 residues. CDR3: CASSLGGSEACF. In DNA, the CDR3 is TGCGCCAGCAGCTTGGGGGGGTCTGAAGCTTGCTTT.

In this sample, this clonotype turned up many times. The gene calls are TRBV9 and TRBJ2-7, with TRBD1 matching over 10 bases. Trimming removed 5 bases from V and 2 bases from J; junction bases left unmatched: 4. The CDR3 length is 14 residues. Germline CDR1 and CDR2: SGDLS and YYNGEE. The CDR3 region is CASSVGQGTYEQYF. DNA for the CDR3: TGTGCCAGCAGTGTGGGACAGGGGACCTACGAGCAGTACTTC.

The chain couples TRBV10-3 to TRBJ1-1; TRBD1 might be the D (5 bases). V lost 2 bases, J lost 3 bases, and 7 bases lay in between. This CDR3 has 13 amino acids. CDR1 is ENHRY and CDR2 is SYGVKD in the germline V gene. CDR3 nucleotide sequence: TGTGCCATCAGTGAGGAACAGGACACTGAAGCTTTCTTT. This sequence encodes CAISEEQDTEAFF.

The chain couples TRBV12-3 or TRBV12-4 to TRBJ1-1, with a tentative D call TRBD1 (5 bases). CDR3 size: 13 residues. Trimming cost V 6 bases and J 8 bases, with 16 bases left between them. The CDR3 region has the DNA TGTGCCAGCAGCTGGACCCGAAGACAGGAAGCTTTCTTT. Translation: CASSWTRRQEAFF.

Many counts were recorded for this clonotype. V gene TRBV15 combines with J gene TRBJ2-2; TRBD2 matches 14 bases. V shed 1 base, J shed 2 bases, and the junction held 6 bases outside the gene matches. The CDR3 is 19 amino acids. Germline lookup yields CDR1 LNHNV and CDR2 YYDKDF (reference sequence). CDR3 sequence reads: CATSRVGLAGGLNTGELFF. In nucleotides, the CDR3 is TGTGCCACCAGCAGAGTTGGACTAGCGGGGGGACTTAACACCGGGGAGCTGTTTTTT. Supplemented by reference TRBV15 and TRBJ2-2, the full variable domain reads DAMVIQNPRYQVTQFGKPVTLSCSQTLNHNVMYWYQQKSSQAPKLLFHYYDKDFNNEADTPDNFQSRRPNTSFCFLDIRSPGLGDTAMYLCATSRVGLAGGLNTGELFFGEGSRLTVL.

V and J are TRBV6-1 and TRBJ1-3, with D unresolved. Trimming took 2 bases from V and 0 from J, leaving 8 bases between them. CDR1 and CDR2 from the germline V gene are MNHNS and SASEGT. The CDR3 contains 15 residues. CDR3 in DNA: TGTGCCAGCAGTGAAAGGCCGGACTCTGGAAACACCATATATTTT. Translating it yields CASSERPDSGNTIYF.

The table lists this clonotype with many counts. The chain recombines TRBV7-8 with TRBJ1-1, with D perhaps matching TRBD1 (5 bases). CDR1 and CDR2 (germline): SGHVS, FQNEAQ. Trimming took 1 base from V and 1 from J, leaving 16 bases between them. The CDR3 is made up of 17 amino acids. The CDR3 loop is CASSLVGAMMTNTEAFF. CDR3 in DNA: TGTGCCAGCAGCTTAGTAGGGGCCATGATGACGAACACTGAAGCTTTCTTT.

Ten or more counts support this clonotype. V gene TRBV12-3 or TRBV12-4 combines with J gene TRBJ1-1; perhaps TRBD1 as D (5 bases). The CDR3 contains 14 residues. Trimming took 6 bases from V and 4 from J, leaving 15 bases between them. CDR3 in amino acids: CASSLPTALTEAFF. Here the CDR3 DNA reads TGTGCCAGCAGCCTCCCGACAGCACTCACTGAAGCTTTCTTT.

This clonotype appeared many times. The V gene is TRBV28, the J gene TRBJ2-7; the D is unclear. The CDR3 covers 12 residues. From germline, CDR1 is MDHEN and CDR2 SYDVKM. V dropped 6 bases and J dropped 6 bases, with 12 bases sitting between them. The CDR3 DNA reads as TGTGCCAGCAGCTCGGACCTTCCCGAGCAGTACTTC. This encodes CASSSDLPEQYF.

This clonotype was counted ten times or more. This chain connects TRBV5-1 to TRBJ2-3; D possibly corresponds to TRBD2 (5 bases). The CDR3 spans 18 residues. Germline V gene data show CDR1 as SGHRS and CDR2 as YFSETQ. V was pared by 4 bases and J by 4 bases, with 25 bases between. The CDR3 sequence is CASSTPGVATANPDTQYF. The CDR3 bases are TGCGCCAGCAGCACCCCCGGGGTGGCAACCGCCAACCCAGATACGCAGTATTTT.

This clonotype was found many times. Here the CDR3 DNA reads TGCAGTGCTAGAGTCTCTCGGGGGGCTGAAGCTTTCTTT. It translates to CSARVSRGAEAFF. The chain combines TRBV20-1 with TRBJ1-1; tentatively, D is TRBD1 (5 bases). Germline CDR1 is DFQATT and CDR2 is SNEGSKA (reference sequence). Trimming removed 1 base at V and 6 bases at J, with 12 bases between. The CDR3 is made up of 13 amino acids.

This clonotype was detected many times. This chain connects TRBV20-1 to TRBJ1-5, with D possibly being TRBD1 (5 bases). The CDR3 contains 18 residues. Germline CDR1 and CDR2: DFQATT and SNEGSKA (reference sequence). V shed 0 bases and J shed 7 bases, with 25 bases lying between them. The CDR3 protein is CSARDYLSRGSRDQPQHF. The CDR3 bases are TGCAGTGCTAGAGATTACCTTTCCCGGGGGTCCCGAGACCAGCCCCAGCATTTT.

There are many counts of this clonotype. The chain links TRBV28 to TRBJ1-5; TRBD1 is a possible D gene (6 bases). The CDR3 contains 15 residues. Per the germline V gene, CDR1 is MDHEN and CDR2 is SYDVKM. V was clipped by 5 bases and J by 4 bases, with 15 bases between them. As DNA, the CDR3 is TGTGCCAGCAGTCCAGGACAGTTACGGAATCAGCCCCAGCATTTT. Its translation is CASSPGQLRNQPQHF.

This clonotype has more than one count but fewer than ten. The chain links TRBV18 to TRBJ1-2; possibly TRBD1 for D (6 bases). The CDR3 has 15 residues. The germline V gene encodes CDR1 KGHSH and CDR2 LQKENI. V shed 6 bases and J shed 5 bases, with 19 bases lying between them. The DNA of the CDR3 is TGTGCCAGCTCGCGCGGACAGCCGGGCAATTATGGCTACACCTTC. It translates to CASSRGQPGNYGYTF. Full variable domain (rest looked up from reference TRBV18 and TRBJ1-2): NAGVMQNPRHLVRRRGQEARLRCSPMKGHSHVYWYRQLPEEGLKFMVYLQKENIIDESGMPKERFSAEFPKEGPSILRIQQVVRGDSAAYFCASSRGQPGNYGYTFGSGTRLTVV.

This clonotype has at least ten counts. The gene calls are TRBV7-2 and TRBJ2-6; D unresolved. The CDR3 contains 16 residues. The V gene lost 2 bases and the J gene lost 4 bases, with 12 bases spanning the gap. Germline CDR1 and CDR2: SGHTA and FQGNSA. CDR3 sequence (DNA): TGTGCCAGCAGCTTAATATGGGGATTAGGGGCCAACGTCCTGACTTTC. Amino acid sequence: CASSLIWGLGANVLTF.

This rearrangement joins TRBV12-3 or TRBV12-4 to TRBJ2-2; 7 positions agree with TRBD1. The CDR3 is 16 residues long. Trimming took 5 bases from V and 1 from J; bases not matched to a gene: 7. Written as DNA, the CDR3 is TGTGCCAGCAGTCGTAGGACAGGCCTGAACACCGGGGAGCTGTTTTTT. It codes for CASSRRTGLNTGELFF.

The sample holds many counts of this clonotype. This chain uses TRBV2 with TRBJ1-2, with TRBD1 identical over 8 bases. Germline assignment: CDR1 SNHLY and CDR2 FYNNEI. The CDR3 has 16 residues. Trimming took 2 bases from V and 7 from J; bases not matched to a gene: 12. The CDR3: CASSELGAQGAFGYTF. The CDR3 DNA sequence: TGTGCCAGCAGTGAACTTGGGGCCCAGGGGGCGTTTGGCTACACCTTC.

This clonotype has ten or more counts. The DNA of the CDR3 is TGTGCCAGCCGGTGGCGAGGCAAAGAGACCCAGTACTTC. Translating it yields CASRWRGKETQYF. The chain has TRBV6-5 and TRBJ2-5, with D hard to call. This CDR3 comprises 13 residues. CDR1 and CDR2 from the germline V gene are MNHEY and SVGAGI. Trimming pared 8 bases from V and 3 bases from J, leaving 13 bases between.

CDR3 protein: CASSLRSRLSSYEQYF. The CDR3 DNA reads TGTGCCAGCAGTTTGAGGAGCCGCCTAAGCTCCTACGAGCAGTACTTC. This chain links TRBV28 with TRBJ2-7; D is unclear. Per germline, CDR1 MDHEN and CDR2 SYDVKM. The CDR3 contains 16 residues. V lost 3 bases, J lost 0 bases, and 15 bases lay in between.

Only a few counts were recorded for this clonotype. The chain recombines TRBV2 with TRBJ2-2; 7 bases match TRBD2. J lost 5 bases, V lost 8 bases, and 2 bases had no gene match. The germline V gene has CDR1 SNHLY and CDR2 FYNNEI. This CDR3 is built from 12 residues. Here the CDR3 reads CASGGGTGELFF. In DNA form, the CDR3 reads TGTGCCAGCGGGGGAGGGACCGGGGAGCTGTTTTTT.

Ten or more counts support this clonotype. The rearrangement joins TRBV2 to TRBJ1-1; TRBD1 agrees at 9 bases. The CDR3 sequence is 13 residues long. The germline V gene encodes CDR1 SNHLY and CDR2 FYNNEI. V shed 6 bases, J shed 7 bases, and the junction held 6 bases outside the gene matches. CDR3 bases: TGTGCCAGCAGGGGACAGGGATCGGTTGAAGCTTTCTTT. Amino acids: CASRGQGSVEAFF.

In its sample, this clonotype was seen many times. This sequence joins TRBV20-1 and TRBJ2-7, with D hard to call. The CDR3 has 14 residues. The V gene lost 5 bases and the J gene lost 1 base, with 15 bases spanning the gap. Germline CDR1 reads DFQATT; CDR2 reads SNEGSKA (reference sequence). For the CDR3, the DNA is TGCAGTGCTCCTGGCTCTCGGAATTCCTACGAGCAGTACTTC. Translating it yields CSAPGSRNSYEQYF.

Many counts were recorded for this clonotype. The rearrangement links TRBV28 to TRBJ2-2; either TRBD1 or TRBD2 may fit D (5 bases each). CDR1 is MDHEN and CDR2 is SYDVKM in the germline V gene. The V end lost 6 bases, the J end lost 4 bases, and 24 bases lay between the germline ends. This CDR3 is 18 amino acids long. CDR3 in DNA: TGTGCCAGCAGATCGAGCGAAGGTGTCAGGGCGGGCACCGGGGAGCTGTTTTTT. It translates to CASRSSEGVRAGTGELFF. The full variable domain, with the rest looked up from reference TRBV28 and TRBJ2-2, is DVKVTQSSRYLVKRTGEKVFLECVQDMDHENMFWYRQDPGLGLRLIYFSYDVKMKEKGDIPEGYSVSREKKERFSLILESASTNQTSMYLCASRSSEGVRAGTGELFFGEGSRLTVL.

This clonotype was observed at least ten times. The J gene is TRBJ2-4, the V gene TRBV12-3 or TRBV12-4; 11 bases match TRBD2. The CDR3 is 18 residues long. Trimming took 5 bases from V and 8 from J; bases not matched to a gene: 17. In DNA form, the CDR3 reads TGTGCCAGCAGTCCTCCCGGCGGGGTAGCGGGGGGGCCGGACATTCAGTACTTC. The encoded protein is CASSPPGGVAGGPDIQYF.

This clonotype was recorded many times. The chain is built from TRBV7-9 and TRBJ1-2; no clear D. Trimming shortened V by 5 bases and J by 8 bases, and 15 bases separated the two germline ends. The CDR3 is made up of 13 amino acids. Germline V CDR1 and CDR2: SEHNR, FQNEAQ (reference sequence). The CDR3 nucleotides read TGTGCCAGCAGCCCCAGTGGGAAGAGGGGCTACACCTTC. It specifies CASSPSGKRGYTF.

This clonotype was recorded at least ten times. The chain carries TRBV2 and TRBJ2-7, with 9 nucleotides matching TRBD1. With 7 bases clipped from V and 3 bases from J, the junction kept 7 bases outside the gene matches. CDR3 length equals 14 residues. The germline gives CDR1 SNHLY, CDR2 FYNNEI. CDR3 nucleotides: TGTGCCAGCACCCAGGACAGGGGTTACTACGAGCAGTACTTC. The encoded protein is CASTQDRGYYEQYF.

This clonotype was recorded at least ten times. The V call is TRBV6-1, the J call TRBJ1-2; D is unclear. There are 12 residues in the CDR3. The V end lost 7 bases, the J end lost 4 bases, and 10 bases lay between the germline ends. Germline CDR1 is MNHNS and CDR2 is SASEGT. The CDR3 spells CASTLGLYGYTF. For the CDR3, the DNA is TGTGCCAGCACCCTAGGCCTCTATGGCTACACCTTC.

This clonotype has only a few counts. This chain's CDR3 is CASSHTGGEGTQYF. The CDR3 bases are TGCGCCAGCAGTCATACAGGGGGCGAGGGGACCCAGTACTTC. The V and J genes are TRBV5-1 and TRBJ2-5; 9 bases are a match to TRBD1. CDR3 length: 14 amino acids. CDR1 and CDR2 from the germline V gene are SGHRS and YFSETQ. The junction had 9 bases not matched to a gene; V was cut back by 5 bases and J by 7 bases. The complete variable domain, with remaining parts taken from reference TRBV5-1 and TRBJ2-5, reads KAGVTQTPRYLIKTRGQQVTLSCSPISGHRSVSWYQQTPGQGLQFLFEYFSETQRNKGNFPGRFSGRQFSNSRSEMNVSTLELGDSALYLCASSHTGGEGTQYFGPGTRLLVL.